What follows are 20 T cell receptor beta chains derived from one specimen sequenced in a study of vaccination effects on CD4 cells after COVID-19. For these receptors, no antigen is known. Libraries were prepared by immunoSEQ multiplex PCR; TCRdb keeps only in-frame clonotypes and omits some of them. The data show more than 50,000 clones, with less than 80% seen just once and 0.75% to 1% held by the top ten. Expansion of antigen-specific CD4+ T cells with viral peptide pools was carried out by the ViraFEST assay before sequencing. Following a roughly 9-day culture, CD4+ T cells were purified. All study participants received two doses of BNT162b2 or mRNA-1273 vaccine. Specimen: CD4+ T cells from PBMCs cultured with HCoV-OC43 spike peptides, collected after COVID-19 vaccination. Subset noted: HCoV-OC43 spike overlapping peptide pool stimulation. These receptor sequences come from a human donor who received a COVID-19 vaccine.

This chain connects TRBV5-8 to TRBJ2-3; TRBD1 might be the D (5 bases). CDR3 length equals 14 residues. Trimming stripped 4 bases from V and 1 base from J, with 10 bases between. Germline CDR1 and CDR2: SGHTS and YDEGEE. CDR3 DNA sequence: TGTGCCAGCAGCCACGACAGCGGCACAGATACGCAGTATTTT. Translation: CASSHDSGTDTQYF.

The chain recombines TRBV6-2 or TRBV6-3 with TRBJ1-1; possible D gene TRBD1, 6 bases. V shed 2 bases and J shed 2 bases, with 12 bases lying between them. The CDR3 is made up of 15 amino acids. Germline assignment: CDR1 MNHEY and CDR2 SVGEGT. The CDR3 reads CASSYPRGPNTEAFF. For the CDR3, the DNA is TGTGCCAGCAGTTACCCGCGGGGGCCTAACACTGAAGCTTTCTTT.

This clone was counted a few times. The chain has TRBV29-1 and TRBJ1-4, with TRBD1 matching 7 bases. Germline CDR1 is SQVTM and CDR2 is ANQGSEA. The CDR3 contains 12 residues. The V gene end was trimmed by 6 bases and the J gene end by 8 bases; junction bases not matched to a gene: 6. In nucleotides, the CDR3 is TGCAGCGTCCGACAGGGTCGGGAAAAACTGTTTTTT. It translates to CSVRQGREKLFF.

The chain employs TRBV5-1 and TRBJ2-1; 9 bases match TRBD1. Germline V gives CDR1 SGHRS, CDR2 YFSETQ. V lost 4 bases, J lost 4 bases, and 12 bases stayed unmatched. This CDR3 has 17 residues. CDR3 nucleotide sequence: TGCGCCAGCAGCGGCCCCGGGACAGGGAACGGGTACAATGAGCAGTTCTTC. Protein: CASSGPGTGNGYNEQFF.

The chain joins TRBV24-1 to TRBJ2-1; TRBD2 might be the D (6 bases). CDR3 length: 17 amino acids. V was shortened by 1 base and J by 0 bases, with 12 bases between the two germline ends. CDR1 and CDR2 from the germline V gene are KGHDR and SFDVKD. The DNA for the CDR3 is TGTGCCACCAGTGATTTCGCGGGGCTGAGCTCCTACAATGAGCAGTTCTTC. Protein product: CATSDFAGLSSYNEQFF.

This clone occurred once. The rearrangement links TRBV5-1 to TRBJ2-7; D unresolved. CDR3 length: 15 residues. The V end was cut by 0 bases, the J end by 3 bases, with 13 bases between. Germline V gene data show CDR1 as SGHRS and CDR2 as YFSETQ. The CDR3 DNA sequence: TGCGCCAGCAGCTTGGGAGACGGCGATATCTACGAGCAGTACGTC. It codes for CASSLGDGDIYEQYV.

CDR3 in DNA: TGTGCCACCGATCGACAGGGGACCTACACTGAAGCTTTCTTT. This gives the protein CATDRQGTYTEAFF. The chain joins TRBV6-5 to TRBJ1-1, with TRBD1 identical over 8 bases. The CDR3 consists of 14 residues. Germline V CDR1 and CDR2: MNHEY, SVGAGI. Unmatched junction bases numbered 10, after V lost 10 bases and J lost 3 bases.

The chain recombines TRBV27 with TRBJ2-2; D remains ambiguous. CDR1 MNHEY and CDR2 SMNVEV come from the germline V gene (reference sequence). Between the trimmed V and J ends, which lost 8 bases and 5 bases, there was a span of 15 bases. The CDR3 covers 14 residues. CDR3 residues: CASSLPDGTGELFF. Here the CDR3 DNA reads TGTGCCAGCTCCCTACCCGACGGGACCGGGGAGCTGTTTTTT.

J is TRBJ1-2 and V is TRBV27, with 10 bases identical to TRBD1. Germline trimming cut 7 bases from V and 0 bases from J; bases unmatched to any gene: 11. CDR1 MNHEY and CDR2 SMNVEV come from the germline V gene (reference sequence). The CDR3 covers 17 residues. CDR3 sequence reads: CASKQTGGGGANYGYTF. CDR3 nucleotide sequence: TGTGCCAGCAAACAGACAGGGGGCGGGGGTGCTAACTATGGCTACACCTTC.

The chain is built from TRBV5-1 and TRBJ2-1; the D is unclear. Trimming shortened V by 2 bases and J by 0 bases, and 12 bases separated the two germline ends. This CDR3 has 16 amino acids. Germline V gene sequence: CDR1 SGHRS, CDR2 YFSETQ. The CDR3 here is CASSLGPLSSYNEQFF. DNA for the CDR3: TGCGCCAGCAGCTTAGGACCCCTGAGCTCCTACAATGAGCAGTTCTTC.

The rearrangement uses TRBV27 and TRBJ1-2, with 10 bases aligning to TRBD1. The ends lost 7 bases at V and 8 bases at J; junction bases unmatched: 10. Germline lookup yields CDR1 MNHEY and CDR2 SMNVEV (reference sequence). This CDR3 is 14 amino acids long. The CDR3 DNA sequence: TGTGCCAGCAAGGCGGGACAGGGGATAGGCGGCTACACCTTC. As protein: CASKAGQGIGGYTF.

The CDR3 spells CASRYWGGQPQHF. The DNA for the CDR3 is TGTGCCAGCAGATATTGGGGCGGGCAGCCCCAGCATTTT. This chain connects TRBV6-5 to TRBJ1-5; TRBD1 might be the D (5 bases). There are 13 residues in the CDR3. The V and J ends lost 6 bases and 7 bases respectively, with 13 bases between them. Per germline, CDR1 MNHEY and CDR2 SVGAGI.

This clone was detected only a few times. The rearrangement joins TRBV6-5 to TRBJ1-1, with 7 bases lining up with TRBD1. The CDR3 loop spans 15 amino acids. Germline trimming cut 6 bases from V and 1 base from J; bases unmatched to any gene: 8. Germline V gene lookup returns CDR1 MNHEY and CDR2 SVGAGI. The CDR3 is CASRKNRGWNTEAFF. CDR3 sequence (DNA): TGTGCCAGCAGAAAAAACAGGGGATGGAACACTGAAGCTTTCTTT.

This rearrangement joins TRBV25-1 to TRBJ2-5; TRBD1 aligns across 8 bases. The CDR3 runs to 15 residues. Trimming at V came to 8 bases and at J to 5 bases, leaving 13 bases not matched to a gene. The germline V gene encodes CDR1 MGHDK and CDR2 SYGVNS. The CDR3 nucleotides read TGTGCCAGCGCAAAAACGACAGGGGCTCGGGAGACCCAGTACTTC. This encodes CASAKTTGARETQYF.

The genes are TRBV24-1 and TRBJ2-4; D might be TRBD2 (5 bases). The ends were cut back, 2 bases at V and 9 bases at J, with 16 bases in the middle. Germline CDR1 is KGHDR and CDR2 is SFDVKD. This CDR3 has 15 residues. CDR3: CATSDSGPKRGIQYF. The CDR3 nucleotides are TGTGCCACCAGTGATTCCGGACCGAAACGGGGCATTCAGTACTTC.

The V and J genes are TRBV11-2 and TRBJ1-1, with a possible D match to TRBD1 (6 bases). Germline V lookup: CDR1 SGHAT, CDR2 FQNNGV. Trimming left V 7 bases short and J 4 bases short, with 22 bases between. The CDR3 totals 16 residues. CDR3 sequence reads: CASTYPRGGYGTEAFF. Here the CDR3 DNA reads TGTGCCAGCACCTATCCCAGAGGGGGTTATGGCACTGAAGCTTTCTTT.

This chain uses TRBV7-3 with TRBJ2-6; D gene ambiguous. This CDR3 contains 16 residues. Trimming shortened V by 4 bases and J by 0 bases, and 10 bases separated the two germline ends. Per germline, CDR1 SGHTA and CDR2 FQGTGA. The DNA of the CDR3 is TGTGCCAGCAGCTCGCAGCACAGCTCTGGGGCCAACGTCCTGACTTTC. Encoded protein: CASSSQHSSGANVLTF.

This clone was counted between two and nine times. The V gene is TRBV7-2, the J gene TRBJ1-5; D perhaps matches TRBD1 (5 bases). Trimming removed 6 bases from V and 6 bases from J, with 12 bases in between. Germline CDR1 SGHTA, CDR2 FQGNSA. The CDR3 is 13 residues long. CDR3 region: CASSWDGAQPQHF. The CDR3 nucleotides are TGTGCCAGCAGTTGGGACGGGGCTCAGCCCCAGCATTTT.

The V gene is TRBV29-1, the J gene TRBJ2-5, with unresolved D. Germline V gene sequence: CDR1 SQVTM, CDR2 ANQGSEA. The CDR3 sequence is 10 residues long. With 3 bases removed from V and 7 bases from J, the gap between germline ends came to 6 bases. The CDR3 sequence: CSVDPATQYF. In DNA, the CDR3 is TGCAGCGTTGATCCGGCGACCCAGTACTTC.

The V gene is TRBV6-5, the J gene TRBJ2-3; D is undetermined. The V end was cut by 6 bases, the J end by 8 bases, with 18 bases between. CDR1 MNHEY and CDR2 SVGAGI come from the germline V gene. The CDR3 loop spans 14 amino acids. The CDR3 region has the DNA TGTGCCAGCAGGTCTTATGAGGCCGCGGCTACGCAGTATTTT. Protein sequence: CASRSYEAAATQYF.